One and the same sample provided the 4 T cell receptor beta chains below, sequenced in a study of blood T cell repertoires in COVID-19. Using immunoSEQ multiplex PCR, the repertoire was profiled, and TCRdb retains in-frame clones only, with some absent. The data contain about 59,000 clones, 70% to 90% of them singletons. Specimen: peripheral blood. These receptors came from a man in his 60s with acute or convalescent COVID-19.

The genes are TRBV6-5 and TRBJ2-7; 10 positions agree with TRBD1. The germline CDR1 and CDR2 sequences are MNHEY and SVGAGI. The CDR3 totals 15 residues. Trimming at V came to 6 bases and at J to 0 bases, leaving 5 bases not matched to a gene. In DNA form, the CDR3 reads TGTGCCAGCAGGCCGACAGGGGGCCTCTCCTACGAGCAGTACTTC. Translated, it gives CASRPTGGLSYEQYF.

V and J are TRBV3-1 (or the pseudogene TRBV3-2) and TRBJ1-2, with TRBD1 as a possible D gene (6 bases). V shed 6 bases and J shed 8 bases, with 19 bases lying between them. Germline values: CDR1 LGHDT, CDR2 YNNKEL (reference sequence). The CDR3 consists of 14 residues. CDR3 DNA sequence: TGTGCCAGCAGACAAAAGGGGGGGGTAAAGGGCTACACCTTC. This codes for CASRQKGGVKGYTF.

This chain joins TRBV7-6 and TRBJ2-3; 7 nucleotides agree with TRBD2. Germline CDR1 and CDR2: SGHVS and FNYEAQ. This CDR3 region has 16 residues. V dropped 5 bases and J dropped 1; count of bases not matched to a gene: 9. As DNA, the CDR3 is TGTGCCAGCAGCGCCCGTGGGGGAGGGGGCACAGATACGCAGTATTTT. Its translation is CASSARGGGGTDTQYF.

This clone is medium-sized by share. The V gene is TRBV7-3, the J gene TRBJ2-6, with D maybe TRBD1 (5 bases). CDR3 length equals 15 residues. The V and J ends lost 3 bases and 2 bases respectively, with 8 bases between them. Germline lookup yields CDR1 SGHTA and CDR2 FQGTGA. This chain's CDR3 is CASSLVGAGANVLTF. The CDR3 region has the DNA TGTGCCAGCAGCTTGGTAGGGGCTGGGGCCAACGTCCTGACTTTC.